The rows below give T cell receptor beta chains drawn from one sample of a study of technical replicates of blood from a few donors. Assay: immunoSEQ multiplex PCR; the TCRdb copy retains only in-frame clones and omits some. Of some 66,000 clones detected, around nine tenths appear once; the ten largest clones hold approximately 4.4%. Sequenced material: PBMCs. These receptors were obtained from a human donor in good health. Some clones in this sample may be carry-over from other donors' samples. Both conserved end residues are part of each CDR3. Fields, in order: D gene, clone size, V gene, J gene, CDR3 protein, CDR3 DNA. D genes are given only for firm matches. Clone size, where shown, is once, few, many, or a class for clones that have expanded.

d_call: TRBD2
clone_size: -
v_call: TRBV4-3
j_call: TRBJ2-3
cdr3_aa: CASSQDLGTSGGEDTQYF
cdr3_nt: TGCGCCAGCAGCCAAGATCTAGGGACTAGCGGGGGGGAAGATACGCAGTATTTT

d_call: -
clone_size: -
v_call: TRBV7-2
j_call: TRBJ1-1
cdr3_aa: CASSFRDNWEAFF
cdr3_nt: TGTGCCAGCAGCTTCCGGGACAACTGGGAAGCTTTCTTT

d_call: -
clone_size: few
v_call: TRBV5-6
j_call: TRBJ1-1
cdr3_aa: CASMRMGQAYEAFF
cdr3_nt: TGTGCCAGCATGCGCATGGGACAAGCTTATGAAGCTTTCTTT

d_call: -
clone_size: -
v_call: TRBV6-5
j_call: TRBJ1-5
cdr3_aa: CASSYSGEGGQPQHF
cdr3_nt: TGTGCCAGCAGTTACTCGGGGGAGGGGGGTCAGCCCCAGCATTTT

d_call: -
clone_size: -
v_call: TRBV4-1
j_call: TRBJ2-7
cdr3_aa: CASSQVWFGGSYEQYF
cdr3_nt: TGCGCCAGCAGCCAAGTGTGGTTCGGAGGCTCCTACGAGCAGTACTTC

d_call: TRBD2
clone_size: -
v_call: TRBV7-3
j_call: TRBJ2-1
cdr3_aa: CASSPRTSDEQFF
cdr3_nt: TGTGCCAGCAGCCCAAGGACTAGCGATGAGCAGTTCTTC

d_call: TRBD2
clone_size: -
v_call: TRBV7-9
j_call: TRBJ2-3
cdr3_aa: CASSVLSGGPTDTQYF
cdr3_nt: TGTGCCAGCAGCGTACTAAGCGGGGGGCCAACAGATACGCAGTATTTT

d_call: TRBD2
clone_size: -
v_call: TRBV7-9
j_call: TRBJ2-1
cdr3_aa: CASSPKGRAGGPYNEQFF
cdr3_nt: TGTGCCAGCAGCCCAAAGGGGCGAGCGGGAGGACCCTACAATGAGCAGTTCTTC

d_call: -
clone_size: -
v_call: TRBV20-1
j_call: TRBJ2-1
cdr3_aa: CSLRGNEQFF
cdr3_nt: TGCAGTCTTCGGGGGAATGAGCAGTTCTTC

d_call: TRBD2
clone_size: -
v_call: TRBV13
j_call: TRBJ2-3
cdr3_aa: CASSLVTSRSYSTDTQYF
cdr3_nt: TGTGCCAGCAGCTTAGTGACTAGCAGATCCTATAGCACAGATACGCAGTATTTT

d_call: TRBD2
clone_size: -
v_call: TRBV19
j_call: TRBJ2-1
cdr3_aa: CASSTPRASGSYNEQFF
cdr3_nt: TGTGCCAGTAGCACCCCAAGAGCTAGCGGATCCTACAATGAGCAGTTCTTC

d_call: TRBD2
clone_size: -
v_call: TRBV2
j_call: TRBJ2-5
cdr3_aa: CASSYSGPETQYF
cdr3_nt: TGTGCCAGCAGTTATAGCGGGCCGGAGACCCAGTACTTC

d_call: TRBD1
clone_size: -
v_call: TRBV4-3
j_call: TRBJ2-5
cdr3_aa: CASSQGTGRETQYF
cdr3_nt: TGCGCCAGCAGCCAAGGGACAGGGAGAGAGACCCAGTACTTC

d_call: -
clone_size: -
v_call: TRBV10-3
j_call: TRBJ2-7
cdr3_aa: CAISRNEGEQYF
cdr3_nt: TGTGCCATCAGCCGAAACGAGGGCGAGCAGTACTTC

d_call: -
clone_size: -
v_call: TRBV18
j_call: TRBJ2-4
cdr3_aa: CASSPQGPYGAKNIQYF
cdr3_nt: TGTGCCAGCTCACCACAGGGGCCCTACGGGGCCAAAAACATTCAGTACTTC

d_call: TRBD2
clone_size: -
v_call: TRBV11-3
j_call: TRBJ2-1
cdr3_aa: CASSLDFSGGAGASEQFF
cdr3_nt: TGTGCCAGCAGCTTAGACTTTTCCGGGGGGGCAGGTGCGAGTGAGCAGTTCTTC

d_call: -
clone_size: few
v_call: TRBV7-2
j_call: TRBJ2-7
cdr3_aa: CASSPAQAYEQYF
cdr3_nt: TGTGCCAGCAGCCCCGCACAGGCCTACGAGCAGTACTTC

d_call: TRBD1
clone_size: -
v_call: TRBV25-1
j_call: TRBJ2-5
cdr3_aa: CASSEGTRGRETQYF
cdr3_nt: TGTGCCAGCAGTGAAGGAACCAGGGGGCGGGAGACCCAGTACTTC

d_call: -
clone_size: once
v_call: TRBV18
j_call: TRBJ1-1
cdr3_aa: CASSGIQGWTEAFF
cdr3_nt: TGTGCCAGCTCAGGGATACAGGGTTGGACTGAAGCTTTCTTT

d_call: TRBD2
clone_size: -
v_call: TRBV19
j_call: TRBJ2-5
cdr3_aa: CASSIGGVYRETQYF
cdr3_nt: TGTGCCAGTAGTATTGGGGGGGTCTATCGAGAGACCCAGTACTTC

d_call: TRBD1
clone_size: -
v_call: TRBV4-1
j_call: TRBJ1-2
cdr3_aa: CASSQDDRQGTHYGYTF
cdr3_nt: TGCGCCAGCAGCCAAGACGACCGACAGGGGACTCACTATGGCTACACCTTC

d_call: TRBD2
clone_size: -
v_call: TRBV13
j_call: TRBJ2-7
cdr3_aa: CASSSNSGGPSQQYF
cdr3_nt: TGTGCCAGCAGCTCTAATAGCGGGGGGCCTTCCCAGCAGTACTTC

d_call: -
clone_size: -
v_call: TRBV2
j_call: TRBJ1-6
cdr3_aa: CASSESVNSPLHF
cdr3_nt: TGTGCCAGCAGTGAAAGCGTTAATTCACCCCTCCACTTT

d_call: TRBD2
clone_size: -
v_call: TRBV5-4
j_call: TRBJ2-3
cdr3_aa: CASSLRLAGGTDTQYF
cdr3_nt: TGTGCCAGCAGCTTGCGCCTAGCGGGAGGTACAGATACGCAGTATTTT

d_call: TRBD1
clone_size: -
v_call: TRBV6-1
j_call: TRBJ2-1
cdr3_aa: CASSADRVYNEQFF
cdr3_nt: TGTGCCAGCAGTGCGGACAGGGTCTACAATGAGCAGTTCTTC

d_call: -
clone_size: -
v_call: TRBV7-9
j_call: TRBJ2-1
cdr3_aa: CASSIQGNEQFF
cdr3_nt: TGTGCCAGCAGCATACAGGGAAATGAGCAGTTCTTC

d_call: -
clone_size: -
v_call: TRBV5-4
j_call: TRBJ2-7
cdr3_aa: CASSFPTGYEQYF
cdr3_nt: TGTGCCAGCAGCTTCCCCACAGGGTACGAGCAGTACTTC

d_call: -
clone_size: -
v_call: TRBV7-8
j_call: TRBJ1-2
cdr3_aa: CASSLRSTYGYTF
cdr3_nt: TGTGCCAGCAGCTTGCGGTCAACCTATGGCTACACCTTC

d_call: TRBD1
clone_size: -
v_call: TRBV29-1
j_call: TRBJ2-7
cdr3_aa: CSVVRTGVSYEQYF
cdr3_nt: TGCAGCGTTGTCAGGACAGGGGTCTCCTACGAGCAGTACTTC

d_call: -
clone_size: -
v_call: TRBV10-3
j_call: TRBJ1-3
cdr3_aa: CAISDVDSGNTIYF
cdr3_nt: TGTGCCATCAGTGATGTAGACTCTGGAAACACCATATATTTT

d_call: TRBD1
clone_size: -
v_call: TRBV10-3
j_call: TRBJ2-1
cdr3_aa: CATRDSTYNEQFF
cdr3_nt: TGTGCCACCCGGGACAGCACCTACAATGAGCAGTTCTTC

d_call: TRBD1
clone_size: -
v_call: TRBV15
j_call: TRBJ2-6
cdr3_aa: CATSGSRDRETGGWANVLTF
cdr3_nt: TGTGCCACCAGCGGATCCCGGGACAGGGAGACTGGGGGTTGGGCCAACGTCCTGACTTTC

d_call: -
clone_size: -
v_call: TRBV6-1
j_call: TRBJ2-7
cdr3_aa: CASSELGGNSYEQYF
cdr3_nt: TGTGCCAGCAGTGAACTAGGAGGGAACTCCTACGAGCAGTACTTC

d_call: -
clone_size: -
v_call: TRBV7-9
j_call: TRBJ1-1
cdr3_aa: CASSYSMNTEAFF
cdr3_nt: TGTGCCAGCAGCTACAGCATGAACACTGAAGCTTTCTTT

d_call: TRBD2
clone_size: once
v_call: TRBV7-9
j_call: TRBJ2-1
cdr3_aa: CASSQIGLAGGLEIF
cdr3_nt: TGTGCCAGCAGTCAAATCGGCCTAGCGGGGGGGTTGGAGATCTTC

d_call: -
clone_size: -
v_call: TRBV18
j_call: TRBJ1-5
cdr3_aa: CASSPEGLSNQPQHF
cdr3_nt: TGTGCCAGCTCACCAGAGGGATTGTCAAATCAGCCCCAGCATTTT

d_call: TRBD2
clone_size: -
v_call: TRBV10-3
j_call: TRBJ2-2
cdr3_aa: CAISQVASGNTGELFF
cdr3_nt: TGTGCCATCTCCCAAGTGGCTAGCGGAAACACCGGGGAGCTGTTTTTT

d_call: TRBD2
clone_size: -
v_call: TRBV10-2
j_call: TRBJ2-1
cdr3_aa: CASVGGRALFGDEQFF
cdr3_nt: TGCGCCAGCGTCGGCGGGAGGGCCTTGTTCGGCGATGAGCAGTTCTTC

d_call: -
clone_size: once
v_call: TRBV7-6
j_call: TRBJ2-7
cdr3_aa: CASSLEVRVNEQYF
cdr3_nt: TGTGCCAGCAGCTTAGAGGTCAGGGTCAACGAGCAGTACTTC

d_call: TRBD2
clone_size: -
v_call: TRBV7-9
j_call: TRBJ2-2
cdr3_aa: CASVSGRVATGELFF
cdr3_nt: TGTGCCAGCGTGTCGGGGAGGGTAGCCACCGGGGAGCTGTTTTTT

d_call: -
clone_size: -
v_call: TRBV30
j_call: TRBJ1-2
cdr3_aa: CAWSGTSGGYTF
cdr3_nt: TGTGCCTGGAGCGGGACTTCGGGGGGCTACACCTTC

d_call: TRBD1
clone_size: -
v_call: TRBV7-2
j_call: TRBJ2-7
cdr3_aa: CASSLTGTSYEQYF
cdr3_nt: TGTGCCAGCAGCTTGACAGGGACAAGCTACGAGCAGTACTTC

d_call: -
clone_size: -
v_call: TRBV21-1
j_call: TRBJ2-5
cdr3_aa: CASSDRCSGGEQETQYF
cdr3_nt: TGTGCCAGCAGCGATCGATGTAGCGGGGGGGAACAAGAGACCCAGTACTTC

d_call: TRBD1
clone_size: -
v_call: TRBV5-1
j_call: TRBJ1-3
cdr3_aa: CASSPPGQGGNTIYF
cdr3_nt: TGCGCCAGCAGCCCACCAGGACAGGGCGGAAACACCATATATTTT

d_call: -
clone_size: -
v_call: TRBV30
j_call: TRBJ1-5
cdr3_aa: CAWSDTGYQPQHF
cdr3_nt: TGTGCCTGGAGCGACACGGGGTATCAGCCCCAGCATTTT

d_call: -
clone_size: few
v_call: TRBV18
j_call: TRBJ1-2
cdr3_aa: CASSPDGELGGYTF
cdr3_nt: TGTGCCAGCTCACCGGACGGGGAGCTTGGAGGCTACACCTTC

d_call: -
clone_size: -
v_call: TRBV19
j_call: TRBJ1-5
cdr3_aa: CASSMRGASNQPQHF
cdr3_nt: TGTGCCAGTAGTATGCGGGGGGCCAGCAATCAGCCCCAGCATTTT

d_call: -
clone_size: -
v_call: TRBV9
j_call: TRBJ2-6
cdr3_aa: CASSPSGANVLTF
cdr3_nt: TGTGCCAGCTCCCCATCTGGGGCCAACGTCCTGACTTTC

d_call: -
clone_size: -
v_call: TRBV7-4
j_call: TRBJ2-7
cdr3_aa: CASSPRQPYEQYF
cdr3_nt: TGTGCCAGCAGCCCTAGACAGCCCTACGAGCAGTACTTC

d_call: TRBD1
clone_size: -
v_call: TRBV19
j_call: TRBJ1-4
cdr3_aa: CASRNRGLTSSEKLFF
cdr3_nt: TGTGCCAGTCGCAACAGGGGCCTCACTAGCAGTGAAAAACTGTTTTTT

d_call: -
clone_size: -
v_call: TRBV7-2
j_call: TRBJ1-1
cdr3_aa: CASSFRGNTEAFF
cdr3_nt: TGTGCCAGCAGCTTTCGGGGGAACACTGAAGCTTTCTTT

d_call: TRBD1
clone_size: -
v_call: TRBV7-9
j_call: TRBJ2-7
cdr3_aa: CASSARDSSYEQYF
cdr3_nt: TGTGCCAGCAGCGCGAGGGACAGCTCCTACGAGCAGTACTTC